This T cell receptor beta chain emerged from a study of blood T cell repertoires in COVID-19. Study-wide background: COVID-19 samples collected from the United States, Italy and Spain covered acute and convalescent phases. From T cells, B-cell-depleted T cells, or PBMCs came the material, which was cDNA or gDNA.

Authors' analysis steps: The authors estimated nucleated cell counts from reference gene primer amplification. Clones were sequenced by immunoSEQ multiplex PCR, and TCRdb holds only the in-frame ones, with some missing. Clonal size and the V and J genes are those of that table, whereas D and trimming came from the DNA. The sample includes roughly 380,000 clones, approximately 89% seen only once; the top ten take 1.5% to 1.9%. Germline V CDR1 and CDR2: MGHRA, YSYEKL. The CDR3 is made up of 18 amino acids. Germline trimming cut 0 bases from V and 1 base from J; bases unmatched to any gene: 3. Recruited during active infection, patients (from Seattle) were subsequently followed longitudinally.

The sequenced sample consisted of peripheral blood. J is TRBJ2-1 and V is TRBV4-1, with 13 bases aligning to TRBD2. The origin of this receptor is a woman aged 40 to 55 with COVID-19, enrolled during active disease. CDR3 sequence: CASSQETSGRSSYNEQFF. Here the CDR3 DNA reads TGCGCCAGCAGCCAAGAGACTAGCGGGAGGTCTTCCTACAATGAGCAGTTCTTC.